This record covers a single TCR beta chain. This entry belongs to a study of shared T cell receptors in the human thymus. The table came from immunoSEQ multiplex PCR; TCRdb's copy has only in-frame clones and leaves some out. The table shows hundreds of thousands of clones, with 85% to 95% occurring only once. CDR1 LNHDA and CDR2 SQIVND come from the germline V gene (reference sequence). The CDR3 is made up of 16 amino acids. After removal of 7 bases from V and 3 bases from J, the junction contained 5 bases not matched to a gene. The TCR comes from a human donor. Sample: thymocytes. V usage is TRBV19 and J usage is TRBJ2-3; the match to TRBD2 covers 15 bases. The CDR3 loop reads CASTWTSGRGTDTQYF. The CDR3 DNA sequence: TGTGCCAGTACATGGACTAGCGGGAGGGGTACAGATACGCAGTATTTT.